This TCR beta chain was retrieved from a study of PD-1 blockade in classical Hodgkin lymphoma. Each of the patients experienced relapse following autologous stem cell transplantation, and their brentuximab vedotin exposure differed. The study purified CD4+ T cells from thawed PBMCs using magnetic negative selection. CDR1 is SGHNT, CDR2 YYREEE, per germline (reference sequence). V was clipped by 2 bases and J by 5 bases; unmatched bases: 3. The CDR3 length is 13 residues. Some clones are missing from TCRdb's copy, which holds only in-frame ones; the method was immunoSEQ multiplex PCR. Here the sample spans 30,000 to 40,000 clones, 90% being singletons.

The clonotype comes from a human donor with classical Hodgkin lymphoma. Sequencing was performed on CD4+ T cells from blood, taken at baseline. The rearrangement uses TRBV5-4 and TRBJ2-5; 7 bases map to TRBD1. CDR3 nucleotides: TGTGCCAGCAGCTTAAAAGGGGGCGAGACCCAGTACTTC. Residues: CASSLKGGETQYF. Combining the CDR3 with reference TRBV5-4 and TRBJ2-5 gives the whole variable domain ETGVTQSPTHLIKTRGQQVTLRCSSQSGHNTVSWYQQALGQGPQFIFQYYREEENGRGNFPPRFSGLQFPNYSSELNVNALELDDSALYLCASSLKGGETQYFGPGTRLLVL.